This T cell receptor beta chain was retrieved from a study of breast tumors, draining lymph nodes, adjacent tissues. The CDR3 is 12 amino acids. The V gene's germline CDR1 is LNHNV and CDR2 YYDKDF (reference sequence). V was trimmed by 0 bases and J by 5 bases, leaving 5 bases between them. This clonotype was recorded once. Each CDR3 protein is one row after TCRdb ran MiXCR on the multiplex PCR reads. The repertoire holds tens of thousands of distinct CDR3 sequences, 36% seen once, with approximately 11% in the top ten. V gene TRBV15 combines with J gene TRBJ2-7, with D uncertain. This receptor was identified in a female donor with breast cancer. Some clones in this sample may be carry-over from other donors' samples. Material: breast tumor tissue. DNA for the CDR3: TGTGCCACCAGCAGAGATTGGGACGAGCAGTACTTC. It yields the protein CATSRDWDEQYF. Filled out from reference TRBV15 and TRBJ2-7, the complete variable domain reads DAMVIQNPRYQVTQFGKPVTLSCSQTLNHNVMYWYQQKSSQAPKLLFHYYDKDFNNEADTPDNFQSRRPNTSFCFLDIRSPGLGDTAMYLCATSRDWDEQYFGPGTRLTVT.